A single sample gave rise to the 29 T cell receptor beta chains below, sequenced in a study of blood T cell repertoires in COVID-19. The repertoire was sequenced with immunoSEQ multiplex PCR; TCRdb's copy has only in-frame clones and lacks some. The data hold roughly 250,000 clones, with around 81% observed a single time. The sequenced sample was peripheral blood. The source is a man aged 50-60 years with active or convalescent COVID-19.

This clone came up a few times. This CDR3 is CASSYPASGGTDTQYF. CDR3 in DNA: TGCGCCAGCAGCTATCCCGCTAGCGGGGGGACAGATACGCAGTATTTT. The chain couples TRBV5-1 to TRBJ2-3; 11 bases are a match to TRBD2. The V gene's germline CDR1 is SGHRS and CDR2 YFSETQ. The V and J ends lost 3 bases and 3 bases, in that order; junction bases with no gene match: 6. The length of the CDR3 is 16 residues.

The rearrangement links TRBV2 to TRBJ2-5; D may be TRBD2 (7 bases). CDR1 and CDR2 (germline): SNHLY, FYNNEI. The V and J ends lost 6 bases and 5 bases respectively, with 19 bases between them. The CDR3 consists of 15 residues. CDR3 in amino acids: CASSDDGGREETQYF. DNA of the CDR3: TGTGCCAGCAGCGATGACGGGGGGCGAGAGGAGACCCAGTACTTC.

DNA for the CDR3: TGCAGTGCTAGTATAGGACAGCAAGAGACCCAGTACTTC. Residues: CSASIGQQETQYF. This chain connects TRBV20-1 to TRBJ2-5, with D tentatively TRBD1 (6 bases). The V gene's germline CDR1 is DFQATT and CDR2 SNEGSKA (reference sequence). This CDR3 contains 13 residues. The V end lost 3 bases, the J end lost 2 bases, and 10 bases lay between the germline ends.

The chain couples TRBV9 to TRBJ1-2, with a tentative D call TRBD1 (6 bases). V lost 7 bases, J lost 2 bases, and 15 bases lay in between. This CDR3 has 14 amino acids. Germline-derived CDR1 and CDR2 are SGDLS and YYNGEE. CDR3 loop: CASGGGGANYGYTF. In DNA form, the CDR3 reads TGTGCCAGCGGAGGCGGGGGGGCAAACTATGGCTACACCTTC.

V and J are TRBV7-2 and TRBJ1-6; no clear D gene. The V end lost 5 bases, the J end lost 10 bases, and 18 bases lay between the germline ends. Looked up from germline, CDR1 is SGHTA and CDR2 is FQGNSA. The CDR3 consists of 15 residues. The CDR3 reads CASSRSPGWESPLHF. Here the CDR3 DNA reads TGTGCCAGCAGCCGGAGTCCAGGCTGGGAGTCACCCCTCCACTTT. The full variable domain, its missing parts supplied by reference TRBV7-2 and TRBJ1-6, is GAGVSQSPSNKVTEKGKDVELRCDPISGHTALYWYRQSLGQGLEFLIYFQGNSAPDKSGLPSDRFSAERTGGSVSTLTIQRTQQEDSAVYLCASSRSPGWESPLHFGNGTRLTVT.

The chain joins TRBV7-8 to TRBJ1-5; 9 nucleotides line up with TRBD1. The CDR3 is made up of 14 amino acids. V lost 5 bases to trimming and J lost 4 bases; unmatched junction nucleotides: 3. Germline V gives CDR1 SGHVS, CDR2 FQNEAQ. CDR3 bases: TGTGCCAGCAGCCGAGACAGGGGGAATCAGCCCCAGCATTTT. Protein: CASSRDRGNQPQHF. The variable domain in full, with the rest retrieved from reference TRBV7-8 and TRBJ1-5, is GAGVSQSPRYKVAKRGQDVALRCDPISGHVSLFWYQQALGQGPEFLTYFQNEAQLDKSGLPSDRFFAERPEGSVSTLKIQRTQQEDSAVYLCASSRDRGNQPQHFGDGTRLSIL.

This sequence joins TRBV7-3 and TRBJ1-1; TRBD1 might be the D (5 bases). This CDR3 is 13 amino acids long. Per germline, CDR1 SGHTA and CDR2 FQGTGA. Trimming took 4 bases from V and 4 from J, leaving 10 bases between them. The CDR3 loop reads CASSYGGGTEAFF. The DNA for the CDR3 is TGTGCCAGCAGCTACGGGGGTGGCACTGAAGCTTTCTTT.

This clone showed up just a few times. CDR3 DNA sequence: TGTGCCAGCAGCTTTCGACAGGGCAATTCACCCCTCCACTTT. Amino acids: CASSFRQGNSPLHF. The chain uses TRBV13 and TRBJ1-6, with TRBD1 identical over 7 bases. This CDR3 spans 14 amino acids. Germline values: CDR1 PRHDT, CDR2 FYEKMQ (reference sequence). J lost 7 bases, V lost 3 bases, and 3 bases had no gene match.

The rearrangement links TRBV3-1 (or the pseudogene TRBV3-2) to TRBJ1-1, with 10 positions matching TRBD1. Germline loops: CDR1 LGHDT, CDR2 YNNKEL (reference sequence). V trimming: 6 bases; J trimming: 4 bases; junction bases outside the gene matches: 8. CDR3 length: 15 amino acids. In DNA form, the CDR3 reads TGTGCCAGCAGGGATTACCGGGACAGGGGCACTGAAGCTTTCTTT. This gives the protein CASRDYRDRGTEAFF.

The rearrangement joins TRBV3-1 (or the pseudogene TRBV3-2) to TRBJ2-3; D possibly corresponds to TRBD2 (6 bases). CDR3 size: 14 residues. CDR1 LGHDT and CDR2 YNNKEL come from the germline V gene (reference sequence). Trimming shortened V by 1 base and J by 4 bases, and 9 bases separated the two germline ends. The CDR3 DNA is TGTGCCAGCAGCCAAGTGGCTAGCGCAGATACGCAGTATTTT. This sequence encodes CASSQVASADTQYF.

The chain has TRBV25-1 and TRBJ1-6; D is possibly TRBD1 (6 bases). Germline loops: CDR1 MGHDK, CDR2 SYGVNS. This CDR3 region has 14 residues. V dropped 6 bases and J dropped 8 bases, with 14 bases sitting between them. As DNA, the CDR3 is TGTGCCAGCAGATCGGACAGTATCTATTCACCCCTCCACTTT. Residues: CASRSDSIYSPLHF.

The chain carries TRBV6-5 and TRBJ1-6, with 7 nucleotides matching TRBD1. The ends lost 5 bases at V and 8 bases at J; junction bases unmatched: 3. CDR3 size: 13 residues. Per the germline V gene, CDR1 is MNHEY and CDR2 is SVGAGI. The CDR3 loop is CASSLDRDSPLHF. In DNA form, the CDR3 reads TGTGCCAGCAGTCTAGACAGGGATTCACCCCTCCACTTT.

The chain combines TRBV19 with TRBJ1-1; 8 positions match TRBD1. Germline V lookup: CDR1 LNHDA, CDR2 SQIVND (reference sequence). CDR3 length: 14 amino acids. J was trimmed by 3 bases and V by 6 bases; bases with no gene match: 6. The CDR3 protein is CASRDRAKDTEAFF. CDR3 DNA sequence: TGTGCCAGTAGGGACAGGGCAAAAGACACTGAAGCTTTCTTT.

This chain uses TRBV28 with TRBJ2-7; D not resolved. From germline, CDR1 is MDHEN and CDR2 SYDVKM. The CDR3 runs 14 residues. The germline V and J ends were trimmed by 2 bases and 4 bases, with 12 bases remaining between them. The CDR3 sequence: CASSLAVVPYEQYF. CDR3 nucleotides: TGTGCCAGCAGTTTAGCAGTCGTCCCTTACGAGCAGTACTTC.

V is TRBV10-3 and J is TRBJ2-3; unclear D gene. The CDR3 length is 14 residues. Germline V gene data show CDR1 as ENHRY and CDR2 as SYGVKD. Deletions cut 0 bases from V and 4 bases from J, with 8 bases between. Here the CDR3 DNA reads TGTGCCATCAGTGAGTCTCCGTTCCCAGATACGCAGTATTTT. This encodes CAISESPFPDTQYF.

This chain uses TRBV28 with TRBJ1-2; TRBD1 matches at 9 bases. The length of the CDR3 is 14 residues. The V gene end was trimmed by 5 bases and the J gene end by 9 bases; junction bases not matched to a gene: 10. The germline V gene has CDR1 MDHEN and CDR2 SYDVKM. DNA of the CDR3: TGTGCCAGCAGTACCAGACAGGGGGTAAGGAGCTACACCTTC. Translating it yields CASSTRQGVRSYTF.

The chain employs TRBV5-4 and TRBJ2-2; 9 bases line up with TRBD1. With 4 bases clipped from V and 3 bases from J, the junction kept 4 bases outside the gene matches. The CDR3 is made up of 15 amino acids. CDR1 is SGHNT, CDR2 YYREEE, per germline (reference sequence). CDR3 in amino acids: CASSPGQGHTGELFF. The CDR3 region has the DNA TGTGCCAGCAGCCCGGGACAGGGTCACACCGGGGAGCTGTTTTTT.

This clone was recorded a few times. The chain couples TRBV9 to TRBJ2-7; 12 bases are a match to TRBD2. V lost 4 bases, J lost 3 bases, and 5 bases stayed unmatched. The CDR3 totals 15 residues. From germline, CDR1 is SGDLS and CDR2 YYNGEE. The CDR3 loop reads CASSSRLAGDYEQYF. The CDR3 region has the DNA TGTGCCAGCAGCTCCCGACTAGCGGGGGACTACGAGCAGTACTTC. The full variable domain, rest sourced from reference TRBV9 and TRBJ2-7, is DSGVTQTPKHLITATGQRVTLRCSPRSGDLSVYWYQQSLDQGLQFLIQYYNGEERAKGNILERFSAQQFPDLHSELNLSSLELGDSALYFCASSSRLAGDYEQYFGPGTRLTVT.

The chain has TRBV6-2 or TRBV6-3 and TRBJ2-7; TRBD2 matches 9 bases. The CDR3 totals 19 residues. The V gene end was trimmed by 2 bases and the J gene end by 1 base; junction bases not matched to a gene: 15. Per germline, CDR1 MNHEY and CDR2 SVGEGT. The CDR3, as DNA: TGTGCCAGCAGTTACCCCGACAGAGAGACTAGCGGACATTCCTACGAGCAGTACTTC. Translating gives CASSYPDRETSGHSYEQYF.

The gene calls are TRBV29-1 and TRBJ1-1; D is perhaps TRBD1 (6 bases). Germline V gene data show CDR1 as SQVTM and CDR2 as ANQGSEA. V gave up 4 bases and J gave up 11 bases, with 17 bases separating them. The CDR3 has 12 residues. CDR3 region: CSVAWGQGTAFF. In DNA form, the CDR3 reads TGCAGCGTTGCGTGGGGGCAGGGGACGGCTTTCTTT.

The CDR3 reads CASSIDRGANEKLFF. The CDR3 region has the DNA TGTGCCAGCAGCATTGACAGGGGTGCTAATGAAAAACTGTTTTTT. J is TRBJ1-4 and V is TRBV6-5; TRBD1 agrees at 8 bases. Trimming took 6 bases from V and 3 from J; bases not matched to a gene: 6. The CDR3 consists of 15 residues. CDR1 MNHEY and CDR2 SVGAGI come from the germline V gene.

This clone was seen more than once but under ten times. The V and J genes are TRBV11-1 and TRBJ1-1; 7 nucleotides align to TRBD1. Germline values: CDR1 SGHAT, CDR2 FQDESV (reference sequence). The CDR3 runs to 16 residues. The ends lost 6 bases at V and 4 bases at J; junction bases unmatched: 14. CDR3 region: CASSFTLTGVGTEAFF. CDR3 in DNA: TGTGCCAGCAGTTTCACCCTCACAGGGGTGGGCACTGAAGCTTTCTTT.

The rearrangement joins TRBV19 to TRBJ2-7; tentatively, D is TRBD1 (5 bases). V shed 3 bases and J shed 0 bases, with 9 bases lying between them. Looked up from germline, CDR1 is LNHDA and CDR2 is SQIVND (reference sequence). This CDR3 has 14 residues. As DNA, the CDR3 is TGTGCCAGTAGTATCGTTGACAGCTCCTACGAGCAGTACTTC. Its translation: CASSIVDSSYEQYF.

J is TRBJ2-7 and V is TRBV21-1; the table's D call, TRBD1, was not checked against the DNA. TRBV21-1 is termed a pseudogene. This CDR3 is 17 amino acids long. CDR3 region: CASSKGTDRDRGREQYF. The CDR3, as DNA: TGTGCCAGCAGCAAAGGAACAGACCGGGACAGGGGAAGAGAGCAGTACTTC.

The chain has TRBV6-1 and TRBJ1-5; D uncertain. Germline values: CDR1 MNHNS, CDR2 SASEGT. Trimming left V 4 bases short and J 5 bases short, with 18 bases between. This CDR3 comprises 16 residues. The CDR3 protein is CASSAASGIPYQPQHF. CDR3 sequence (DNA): TGTGCCAGCAGTGCCGCTTCCGGGATCCCCTATCAGCCCCAGCATTTT.

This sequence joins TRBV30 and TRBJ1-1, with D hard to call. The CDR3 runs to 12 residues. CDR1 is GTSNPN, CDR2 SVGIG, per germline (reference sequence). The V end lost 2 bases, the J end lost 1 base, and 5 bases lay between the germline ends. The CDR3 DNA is TGTGCCTGGAGTACTACGAACACTGAAGCTTTCTTT. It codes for CAWSTTNTEAFF.

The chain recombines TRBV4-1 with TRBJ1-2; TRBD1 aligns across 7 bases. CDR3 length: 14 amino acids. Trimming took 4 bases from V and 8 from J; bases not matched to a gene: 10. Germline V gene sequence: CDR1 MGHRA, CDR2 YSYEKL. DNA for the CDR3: TGCGCCAGCAGCCGCGCAGGGCAGGGGGAAGGCTACACCTTC. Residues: CASSRAGQGEGYTF.

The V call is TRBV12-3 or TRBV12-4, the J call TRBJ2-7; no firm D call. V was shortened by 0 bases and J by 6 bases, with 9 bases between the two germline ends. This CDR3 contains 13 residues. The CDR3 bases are TGTGCCAGCAGTTTAGCTACTGCTTCCGAGCAGTACTTC. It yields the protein CASSLATASEQYF.

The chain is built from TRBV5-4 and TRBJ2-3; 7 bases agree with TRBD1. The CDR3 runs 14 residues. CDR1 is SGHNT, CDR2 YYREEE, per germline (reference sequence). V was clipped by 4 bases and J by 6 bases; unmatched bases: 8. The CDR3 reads CASSPQQGVDTQYF. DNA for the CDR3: TGTGCCAGCAGCCCCCAGCAGGGGGTGGATACGCAGTATTTT. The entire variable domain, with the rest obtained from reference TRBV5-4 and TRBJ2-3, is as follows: ETGVTQSPTHLIKTRGQQVTLRCSSQSGHNTVSWYQQALGQGPQFIFQYYREEENGRGNFPPRFSGLQFPNYSSELNVNALELDDSALYLCASSPQQGVDTQYFGPGTRLTVL.